This TCR beta chain comes out of a study of control samples from healthy donors and cancer patients. The CDR3 length is 14 residues. Germline CDR1 and CDR2: MGHDK and SYGVNS. V shed 6 bases and J 6 bases; nucleotides not matched to a gene: 7. Generated by immunoSEQ multiplex PCR, the TCRdb table keeps only in-frame clones and is missing some. The sample has about 140,000 clones, more than 90% seen once. What was sequenced was blood. The receptor was derived from a man aged 30 to 45 in good health. The gene calls are TRBV25-1 and TRBJ1-4; 7 bases line up with TRBD1. CDR3 amino acids: CASRVTGFDEKLFF. The CDR3 DNA follows: TGTGCCAGCAGAGTGACAGGGTTTGATGAAAAACTGTTTTTT.